The 26 T cell receptor beta chains in this list originate from one sample, sequenced in a study of T cell responses to AZD1222 COVID-19 vaccine. Sequenced by immunoSEQ multiplex PCR; TCRdb stores in-frame clones only, minus some. The data show 110,000 to 150,000 clones, with roughly 93% seen just once and around 5% held by the top ten. Source: peripheral blood, taken on day 0 of AZD1222 vaccination. The receptor source for this set is an adult in good health.

The chain joins TRBV5-4 to TRBJ2-3; 7 positions agree with TRBD2. The J segment lost 4 bases and the V segment lost 5 bases, leaving 4 bases of the junction unmatched. This CDR3 comprises 13 residues. Germline assignment: CDR1 SGHNT and CDR2 YYREEE (reference sequence). Here the CDR3 reads CASSPGLADTQYF. In nucleotides, the CDR3 is TGTGCCAGCAGTCCCGGACTAGCAGATACGCAGTATTTT.

The chain links TRBV27 to TRBJ2-2, with 9 bases lining up with TRBD1. V was clipped by 4 bases and J by 4 bases; unmatched bases: 4. CDR1 is MNHEY and CDR2 is SMNVEV in the germline V gene (reference sequence). The CDR3 has 15 amino acids. The CDR3 sequence is CASSSRDRVTGELFF. DNA for the CDR3: TGTGCCAGCAGTTCCCGGGACAGGGTCACCGGGGAGCTGTTTTTT.

The chain uses TRBV2 and TRBJ2-2; 8 positions agree with TRBD2. Germline V gives CDR1 SNHLY, CDR2 FYNNEI. V lost 3 bases, J lost 2 bases, and 2 bases stayed unmatched. The CDR3 has 15 residues. Written as DNA, the CDR3 is TGTGCCAGCAGTGAGTTAGCGGGAAACACCGGGGAGCTGTTTTTT. Protein: CASSELAGNTGELFF.

This rearrangement joins TRBV5-1 to TRBJ2-5; unclear D gene. The length of the CDR3 is 13 residues. The germline V gene encodes CDR1 SGHRS and CDR2 YFSETQ. The V end was cut by 1 base, the J end by 1 base, with 5 bases between. CDR3 DNA sequence: TGCGCCAGCAGCTTGAGTATCCAAGAGACCCAGTACTTC. Its translation: CASSLSIQETQYF.

The J gene is TRBJ2-7, the V gene TRBV11-2, with D maybe TRBD1 (6 bases). Germline V gene data show CDR1 as SGHAT and CDR2 as FQNNGV. The ends were cut back, 3 bases at V and 2 bases at J, with 11 bases in the middle. CDR3 size: 14 residues. CDR3 DNA: TGTGCCAGCAGCTTCTTGGGACAAACCTACGAGCAGTACTTC. Translated, it gives CASSFLGQTYEQYF.

The chain couples TRBV30 to TRBJ1-5; 8 bases line up with TRBD1. This CDR3 contains 12 residues. Germline-derived CDR1 and CDR2 are GTSNPN and SVGIG (reference sequence). V was clipped by 7 bases and J by 4 bases; unmatched bases: 3. CDR3 region: CAFRGPNQPQHF. In nucleotides, the CDR3 is TGTGCCTTCAGGGGGCCGAATCAGCCCCAGCATTTT.

The rearrangement links TRBV6-5 to TRBJ2-3, with D unclear. The CDR3 has 14 amino acids. The V gene lost 4 bases and the J gene lost 4 bases, with 12 bases spanning the gap. CDR1 is MNHEY and CDR2 is SVGAGI in the germline V gene. CDR3 bases: TGTGCCAGCAGTTTCAGTGTAGGGTCAGATACGCAGTATTTT. Protein: CASSFSVGSDTQYF.

The genes are TRBV27 and TRBJ1-2; D not resolved. The V gene's germline CDR1 is MNHEY and CDR2 SMNVEV (reference sequence). The CDR3 consists of 14 residues. Trimming stripped 8 bases from V and 4 bases from J, with 17 bases between. The CDR3 here is CASRQLTETYGYTF. The CDR3 DNA reads TGTGCCAGCCGTCAATTGACCGAGACCTATGGCTACACCTTC.

The rearrangement uses TRBV29-1 and TRBJ1-3; D unresolved. The CDR3 is 14 amino acids. V gave up 6 bases and J gave up 0 bases, with 12 bases separating them. Germline loops: CDR1 SQVTM, CDR2 ANQGSEA. CDR3 coding DNA: TGCAGCGTCCTCGGGCTTGCCTCTGGAAACACCATATATTTT. It translates to CSVLGLASGNTIYF.

The rearrangement joins TRBV6-5 to TRBJ2-7; 12 bases are shared with TRBD2. Per the germline V gene, CDR1 is MNHEY and CDR2 is SVGAGI. The junction had 3 bases not matched to a gene; V was cut back by 6 bases and J by 3 bases. CDR3 length: 14 residues. For the CDR3, the DNA is TGTGCCAGCAGCCGACTAGCGGGAGTCTACGAGCAGTACTTC. It encodes CASSRLAGVYEQYF.

The J gene is TRBJ1-2, the V gene TRBV18; tentatively, D is TRBD1 (6 bases). This CDR3 has 15 amino acids. V was trimmed by 6 bases and J by 6 bases, leaving 20 bases between them. Germline CDR1 is KGHSH and CDR2 is LQKENI. The CDR3 reads CASSPRTGKRNGYTF. CDR3 bases: TGTGCCAGCTCGCCTCGAACAGGGAAGAGGAATGGCTACACCTTC.

The chain has TRBV5-1 and TRBJ2-1; D unclear. Trimming cost V 6 bases and J 4 bases, with 14 bases left between them. The CDR3 loop spans 14 amino acids. Germline CDR1 is SGHRS and CDR2 is YFSETQ. CDR3 amino acids: CASKAAGIYNEQFF. The CDR3 DNA reads TGCGCCAGCAAGGCAGCAGGCATTTACAATGAGCAGTTCTTC.

The chain links TRBV19 to TRBJ1-5, with 9 nucleotides matching TRBD1. Germline CDR1 and CDR2: LNHDA and SQIVND (reference sequence). Losses at the gene ends were 3 bases for V and 1 base for J; bases not matched to a gene: 13. This CDR3 contains 19 residues. The CDR3 sequence is CASSMFLLTGGESNQPQHF. DNA of the CDR3: TGTGCCAGTAGTATGTTCCTCCTTACAGGGGGCGAAAGCAATCAGCCCCAGCATTTT.

J is TRBJ2-1 and V is TRBV25-1; no clear D gene. CDR3 length equals 10 residues. Germline lookup yields CDR1 MGHDK and CDR2 SYGVNS. Trimming took off 4 bases at V and 10 bases at J, with 5 bases between the two ends. The CDR3 DNA is TGTGCCAGCAGTGGCCCGGAGCAGTTCTTC. Protein: CASSGPEQFF.

The rearrangement links TRBV5-3 to TRBJ1-4; the D gene is possibly TRBD1 (5 bases). TRBV5-3 counts as an open reading frame of uncertain function. The V end was cut by 0 bases, the J end by 11 bases, with 8 bases between. The CDR3 has 12 residues. DNA for the CDR3: TGTGCCAGAAGCTTGGCCAAGGGGAAACTGTTTTTT. Protein: CARSLAKGKLFF.

In this sample, this clone turned up once. The rearrangement uses TRBV4-1 and TRBJ2-3; 10 bases align to TRBD2. This CDR3 comprises 18 residues. The junction had 12 bases not matched to a gene; V was cut back by 4 bases and J by 2 bases. The germline gives CDR1 MGHRA, CDR2 YSYEKL. This CDR3 reads CASSPLAGDWGSTDTQYF. The CDR3 nucleotides are TGCGCCAGCAGCCCCCTAGCGGGAGATTGGGGCTCCACAGATACGCAGTATTTT.

The chain carries TRBV30 and TRBJ1-2; a weak D match, TRBD1 (5 bases). The CDR3 runs 13 residues. Trimming stripped 3 bases from V and 4 bases from J, with 12 bases between. Germline V lookup: CDR1 GTSNPN, CDR2 SVGIG (reference sequence). CDR3 nucleotide sequence: TGTGCCTGGAGCGCAGGGTTCGCCTATGGCTACACCTTC. This codes for CAWSAGFAYGYTF.

The rearrangement uses TRBV5-1 and TRBJ2-5; 8 bases line up with TRBD1. The CDR3 is 14 residues long. Germline trimming cut 4 bases from V and 4 bases from J; bases unmatched to any gene: 6. Germline assignment: CDR1 SGHRS and CDR2 YFSETQ. CDR3 residues: CASSPQGAGETQYF. The CDR3 coding sequence is TGCGCCAGCAGCCCTCAGGGGGCTGGAGAGACCCAGTACTTC.

This clone was seen once. V gene TRBV5-4 combines with J gene TRBJ1-4; TRBD1 is a possible D gene (5 bases). This CDR3 has 14 residues. V was pared by 4 bases and J by 2 bases, with 9 bases between. The germline gives CDR1 SGHNT, CDR2 YYREEE (reference sequence). CDR3 in DNA: TGTGCCAGCAGCCCGTGGGGGACTAATGAAAAACTGTTTTTT. Translated, it gives CASSPWGTNEKLFF.

The V and J genes are TRBV7-3 and TRBJ2-7; TRBD1 is a possible D gene (6 bases). CDR3 size: 13 residues. V dropped 0 bases and J dropped 3 bases, with 6 bases sitting between them. The germline V gene encodes CDR1 SGHTA and CDR2 FQGTGA. The CDR3 loop reads CASSLTGGYEQYF. The CDR3 bases are TGTGCCAGCAGCTTAACAGGGGGCTACGAGCAGTACTTC.

J is TRBJ2-7 and V is TRBV5-1; D may be TRBD2 (6 bases). Between the trimmed V and J ends, which lost 0 bases and 2 bases, there was a span of 15 bases. In germline, CDR1 is SGHRS, CDR2 YFSETQ. This CDR3 has 16 amino acids. The CDR3 here is CASSLVGSGLPYEQYF. The CDR3 bases are TGCGCCAGCAGCTTGGTTGGTAGCGGTCTACCCTACGAGCAGTACTTC.

The V call is TRBV29-1, the J call TRBJ2-3; 11 bases align to TRBD2. CDR3 length: 15 amino acids. The J segment lost 4 bases and the V segment lost 2 bases, leaving 5 bases of the junction unmatched. Germline V gene lookup returns CDR1 SQVTM and CDR2 ANQGSEA. The CDR3 sequence: CSVERGTSGADTQYF. CDR3 coding DNA: TGCAGCGTTGAAAGGGGGACTAGCGGCGCAGATACGCAGTATTTT.

The genes are TRBV6-5 and TRBJ1-6; D possibly corresponds to TRBD1 (5 bases). Germline lookup yields CDR1 MNHEY and CDR2 SVGAGI. CDR3 length: 13 amino acids. V gave up 7 bases and J gave up 14 bases, with 18 bases separating them. CDR3 coding DNA: TGTGCCAGCAACTTCCAGGGTTCTGTCACCCTCCACTTT. Protein sequence: CASNFQGSVTLHF.

V usage is TRBV7-2 and J usage is TRBJ2-7, with D perhaps being TRBD1 or TRBD2 (5 bases each). The length of the CDR3 is 14 residues. V lost 2 bases, J lost 6 bases, and 14 bases lay in between. Germline loops: CDR1 SGHTA, CDR2 FQGNSA. The CDR3 here is CASSLPGPQSEQYF. CDR3 nucleotides: TGTGCCAGCAGCTTACCGGGACCCCAGAGCGAGCAGTACTTC.

V is TRBV19 and J is TRBJ1-6; D possibly corresponds to TRBD1 (5 bases). V was pared by 5 bases and J by 7 bases, with 12 bases between. The CDR3 contains 14 residues. From germline, CDR1 is LNHDA and CDR2 SQIVND (reference sequence). CDR3 residues: CASSSQGWNSPLHF. In DNA, the CDR3 is TGTGCCAGTAGTTCTCAGGGCTGGAATTCACCCCTCCACTTT.

The chain employs TRBV19 and TRBJ1-5; maybe TRBD1 (5 bases). V lost 5 bases and J 0 bases, leaving 14 bases between the germline ends. The V gene's germline CDR1 is LNHDA and CDR2 SQIVND (reference sequence). The CDR3 is made up of 16 amino acids. DNA of the CDR3: TGTGCCAGTAGTCATTCACAGGACTATAGCAATCAGCCCCAGCATTTT. It yields the protein CASSHSQDYSNQPQHF.